The next 18 T cell receptor beta chains were all read from a single sample in a study of post-analysis software for immune sequencing data (dated by TCRdb to between 2014 and 2017). The paper as a whole reports these results and caveats: Roughly 5 TRBV segments, including TRBV5-6, TRBV5-1 and TRBV20-1, were significantly more frequent in patients than controls.

No antigen is known for these receptors. Libraries were made using PCR. The run used an Illumina HiSeq 2500. To reduce PCR and sequencing biases, unique molecular identifiers were built into the TCR beta cDNA libraries. TCRdb redid the processing of the public reads, applying fastp at Q25 and MiXCR, and retained in-frame beta chains. Rows matching on CDR3 protein sequence are summarized as one entry with the most common DNA and genes. The sample table shows more than 350,000 distinct CDR3 sequences, and about 40% are seen once. 7.5% to 8.5% of the sample rests with the top ten. Input material: blood. The receptors stem from a girl under 10 years old with multiple sclerosis.

The chain is built from TRBV30 and TRBJ2-7, with unresolved D. Germline CDR1 GTSNPN, CDR2 SVGIG (reference sequence). CDR3 length: 12 residues. V lost 0 bases, J lost 1 base, and 4 bases lay in between. The CDR3 loop is CAWSVRSYEQYF. Written as DNA, the CDR3 is TGTGCCTGGAGTGTACGATCCTACGAGCAGTACTTC.

This clonotype was counted only a few times. The J gene is TRBJ2-1, the V gene TRBV4-1; D assignment may be TRBD1 or TRBD2 (6 bases each). The V gene's germline CDR1 is MGHRA and CDR2 YSYEKL. V lost 0 bases and J lost 4, with 13 bases in between. CDR3 length equals 16 residues. CDR3: CASSQDIGGRYNEQFF. In DNA form, the CDR3 reads TGCGCCAGCAGCCAAGATATCGGGGGCCGGTACAATGAGCAGTTCTTC.

This sequence joins TRBV28 and TRBJ2-1, with TRBD1 matching over 7 bases. Germline CDR1 reads MDHEN; CDR2 reads SYDVKM. V shed 8 bases and J 5 bases; nucleotides not matched to a gene: 6. There are 13 residues in the CDR3. CDR3 in DNA: TGTGCCAGCTGGGACAGCCTGGACAATGAGCAGTTCTTC. It specifies CASWDSLDNEQFF.

The genes are TRBV30 and TRBJ2-2; no reliable D call. The CDR3 runs 13 residues. The V and J ends lost 4 bases and 4 bases respectively, with 10 bases between them. Per the germline V gene, CDR1 is GTSNPN and CDR2 is SVGIG (reference sequence). The CDR3 sequence is CAWMPGGTGELFF. CDR3 nucleotide sequence: TGTGCCTGGATGCCAGGCGGCACCGGGGAGCTGTTTTTT. Variable domain in full (rest from reference TRBV30 and TRBJ2-2): SQTIHQWPATLVQPVGSPLSLECTVEGTSNPNLYWYRQAAGRGLQLLFYSVGIGQISSEVPQNLSASRPQDRQFILSSKKLLLSDSGFYLCAWMPGGTGELFFGEGSRLTVL.

This clonotype was observed a few times. The chain couples TRBV5-8 to TRBJ1-2, with D hard to call. Trimming removed 9 bases at V and 8 bases at J, with 17 bases between. Per germline, CDR1 SGHTS and CDR2 YDEGEE. This CDR3 is 12 amino acids long. CDR3 DNA: TGTGCCACTCTAGGGAGGTGGAGCGGCTACACCTTC. Translating gives CATLGRWSGYTF.

This clonotype was detected only a few times. The chain uses TRBV5-1 and TRBJ2-7; D is perhaps TRBD2 (6 bases). Between the trimmed V and J ends, which lost 2 bases and 6 bases, there was a span of 15 bases. The CDR3 loop spans 14 amino acids. Per germline, CDR1 SGHRS and CDR2 YFSETQ. The CDR3 DNA sequence: TGCGCCAGCAGCTTTTCGGGGGTCGGTGTCGAGCAGTACTTC. This gives the protein CASSFSGVGVEQYF.

This clonotype appeared a few times. V and J are TRBV5-5 and TRBJ2-7, with D possibly being TRBD1 (6 bases). Germline lookup yields CDR1 SGHKS and CDR2 YYEKEE (reference sequence). This CDR3 is 16 amino acids long. V was pared by 0 bases and J by 7 bases, with 20 bases between. The CDR3 loop reads CASSLDPQDADREQYF. The CDR3 nucleotides read TGTGCCAGCAGCTTGGATCCCCAGGACGCTGACAGGGAGCAGTACTTC.

This clonotype was seen just once. An end of the junction differs from the germline gene, which may be a read error. The chain carries TRBV6-5 and TRBJ1-2; D not resolved. There are 14 residues in the CDR3. Looked up from germline, CDR1 is MNHEY and CDR2 is SVGAGI. The CDR3: CASSYGSRSYGHTF. The CDR3 nucleotides read TGTGCCAGCAGTTACGGTTCGAGATCCTATGGCCACACCTTC.

This sequence joins TRBV2 and TRBJ1-1; D unclear. CDR3 length: 12 amino acids. Per germline, CDR1 SNHLY and CDR2 FYNNEI. The CDR3 DNA reads as TGTGCTACTGGCAGTCGGGACACTGAAGCTTTCTTT. Its protein product is CATGSRDTEAFF. Filled out from reference TRBV2 and TRBJ1-1, the complete variable domain reads EPEVTQTPSHQVTQMGQEVILRCVPISNHLYFYWYRQILGQKVEFLVSFYNNEISEKSEIFDDQFSVERPDGSNFTLKIRSTKLEDSAMYFCATGSRDTEAFFGQGTRLTVV.

The chain's CDR3 is CSARGLPGTSGRRGTDTQYF. DNA of the CDR3: TGCAGTGCTAGAGGCCTACCCGGGACTAGCGGCCGACGGGGCACAGATACGCAGTATTTT. This chain uses TRBV20-1 with TRBJ2-3; 11 nucleotides align to TRBD2. The length of the CDR3 is 20 residues. The germline V gene has CDR1 DFQATT and CDR2 SNEGSKA (reference sequence). Germline trimming cut 1 base from V and 1 base from J; bases unmatched to any gene: 16.

The chain carries TRBV28 and TRBJ1-6; D is uncertain. Germline CDR1 reads MDHEN; CDR2 reads SYDVKM. Trimming stripped 4 bases from V and 8 bases from J, with 9 bases between. The CDR3 has 13 residues. The CDR3 nucleotides are TGTGCCAGCAGTTCGGGAGGAGATTCACCCCTCCACTTT. It translates to CASSSGGDSPLHF.

The rearrangement joins TRBV28 to TRBJ2-7, with 8 bases fitting TRBD1. The J call is uncertain, as TRBJ2-5 better fits the DNA end. Germline CDR1 MDHEN, CDR2 SYDVKM. The CDR3 runs to 14 residues. The DNA for the CDR3 is TGTGCCAGCAGGTCCGCGACAGGGGTTGAGACCCAGTACTTC. Amino acids: CASRSATGVETQYF.

The genes are TRBV7-2 and TRBJ2-3; D might be TRBD2 (6 bases). The CDR3 spans 19 residues. Germline V gene data show CDR1 as SGHTA and CDR2 as FQGNSA. V gave up 5 bases and J gave up 1 base, with 25 bases separating them. CDR3 loop: CASSPGRGLGPRRTDTQYF. Written as DNA, the CDR3 is TGTGCCAGCAGCCCGGGGCGGGGACTGGGGCCCCGTCGCACAGATACGCAGTATTTT.

The chain has TRBV20-1 and TRBJ2-7, with a tentative D call TRBD1 (6 bases). This CDR3 has 14 residues. Per germline, CDR1 DFQATT and CDR2 SNEGSKA (reference sequence). Trimming pared 2 bases from V and 2 bases from J, leaving 13 bases between. As DNA, the CDR3 is TGCAGTGCTAGAAACAGGGAAGGGGCCTACGAGCAGTACTTC. This translates into CSARNREGAYEQYF.

This chain connects TRBV20-1 to TRBJ1-2, with D possibly matching TRBD1 (6 bases). The germline V gene encodes CDR1 DFQATT and CDR2 SNEGSKA (reference sequence). The CDR3 has 14 residues. V was cut by 6 bases and J by 2 bases, with 16 bases left in between. The DNA for the CDR3 is TGCAGTGCCCCGTTGGGAGGACAGAACTATGGCTACACCTTC. Translating it yields CSAPLGGQNYGYTF.

The chain uses TRBV6-6 and TRBJ2-1; 12 bases fit TRBD2. V lost 6 bases and J lost 0; bases outside the gene matches: 6. CDR1 is MNHNY, CDR2 SVGAGI, per germline (reference sequence). The CDR3 covers 17 residues. As DNA, the CDR3 is TGTGCCAGCAGCCGTGGACTAGCGGGAAGCTCCTACAATGAGCAGTTCTTC. Encoded protein: CASSRGLAGSSYNEQFF.

The chain is built from TRBV27 and TRBJ2-7; 11 bases align to TRBD2. The germline CDR1 and CDR2 sequences are MNHEY and SMNVEV (reference sequence). Trimming removed 5 bases from V and 7 bases from J; junction bases left unmatched: 10. The CDR3 length is 15 residues. The CDR3: CASSPWSSGGEEQYF. Here the CDR3 DNA reads TGTGCCAGCAGTCCCTGGAGTAGCGGGGGGGAGGAGCAGTACTTC.

This clonotype turned up a few times. The chain combines TRBV12-3 or TRBV12-4 with TRBJ1-5, with D hard to call. The CDR3 has 17 residues. Between the trimmed V and J ends, which lost 6 bases and 1 base, there was a span of 19 bases. The DNA of the CDR3 is TGTGCCAGCAGACCCTCCCGATTCCCGGCGAGCAATCAGCCCCAGCATTTT. Protein product: CASRPSRFPASNQPQHF.